These T cell receptor beta chains were read from a single sample in a study of shared clonotypes between healthy human individuals. This table comes from immunoSEQ multiplex PCR, and its TCRdb copy is limited to in-frame clones, with some not included. Of over 2 million clones listed, around 90% are singletons. Sequenced material: naive CD4+ T cells from PBMCs. These receptors were collected from a man aged 18 to 29 in good health. Some clones in this sample may be carry-over from other donors' samples. CDR3s include the opening cysteine and the closing phenylalanine or tryptophan. D genes are given only for firm matches. Size is omitted from some rows. Given values are once, few, many or a class for expanded clones.

D gene: -
J gene: TRBJ1-2
V gene: TRBV28
clone size: -
CDR3 DNA: TGTGCCAGCAGCCTTATGGATGGATGGGATGGCTACACCTTC
CDR3 protein: CASSLMDGWDGYTF

D gene: TRBD1
J gene: TRBJ1-2
V gene: TRBV25-1
clone size: -
CDR3 DNA: TGTGCCAGCAGTGAATATGGTTCAGGGGGCGATGGCTACACCTTC
CDR3 protein: CASSEYGSGGDGYTF

D gene: -
J gene: TRBJ1-4
V gene: TRBV21-1
clone size: -
CDR3 DNA: TGTGCCAGCGGGGAGGGGGAGTACCATTCCTCTTCTAGAGGGGTAGTTGAAAAACTGTTTTTT
CDR3 protein: CASGEGEYHSSSRGVVEKLFF

D gene: -
J gene: TRBJ2-2
V gene: TRBV4-3
clone size: -
CDR3 DNA: TGCGCCAGCAGCCGGAACGGGGTGCCCGGGGAGCTGTTTTTT
CDR3 protein: CASSRNGVPGELFF

D gene: -
J gene: TRBJ2-1
V gene: TRBV7-2
clone size: -
CDR3 DNA: TGTGCCAGCAGCTTAGGGCCGATCTACAATGAGCAGTTCTTC
CDR3 protein: CASSLGPIYNEQFF

D gene: -
J gene: TRBJ2-7
V gene: TRBV5-1
clone size: -
CDR3 DNA: TGCGCCACCGGGAGTGGGCCCGGTAACGTGGGGGAGCAGTACTTC
CDR3 protein: CATGSGPGNVGEQYF

D gene: -
J gene: TRBJ1-1
V gene: TRBV4-3
clone size: -
CDR3 DNA: TGCGCCAGCAGCCAAGATCGTGGATTAAACACTGAAGCTTTCTTT
CDR3 protein: CASSQDRGLNTEAFF

D gene: -
J gene: TRBJ2-3
V gene: TRBV27
clone size: -
CDR3 DNA: TGTGCCAGCAGACCCTGGGGGGCGGGAGAAACAACGCAGTATTTT
CDR3 protein: CASRPWGAGETTQYF

D gene: -
J gene: TRBJ2-7
V gene: TRBV4-3
clone size: -
CDR3 DNA: TGCGCCAGCAGCGCTCGGGGGCGTGACCCTAGGCAGTACTTC
CDR3 protein: CASSARGRDPRQYF

D gene: -
J gene: TRBJ2-7
V gene: TRBV10-1
clone size: -
CDR3 DNA: TGCGCCACTTCCCTTAACCTGTCCTACGAGCAGTACTTC
CDR3 protein: CATSLNLSYEQYF

D gene: -
J gene: TRBJ2-1
V gene: TRBV5-1
clone size: -
CDR3 DNA: TGCGCCAGCAGCCCCCTTCCGGGGAGCTACAATGAGCAGTTCTTC
CDR3 protein: CASSPLPGSYNEQFF

D gene: TRBD1
J gene: TRBJ1-1
V gene: TRBV6-5
clone size: -
CDR3 DNA: TGTGCCAGCAGTTCCCGACAGGGGATCACTGAAGCTTTCTTT
CDR3 protein: CASSSRQGITEAFF

D gene: TRBD1
J gene: TRBJ1-4
V gene: TRBV5-1
clone size: -
CDR3 DNA: TGCGCCAGCAGCTCCGGACAGGGAGTAACTAATGAAAAACTGTTTTTT
CDR3 protein: CASSSGQGVTNEKLFF

D gene: -
J gene: TRBJ1-5
V gene: TRBV6-1
clone size: -
CDR3 DNA: TGTGCCACTTCCCTCAGGGGTAGCGCTCAGCCCCAGCATTTT
CDR3 protein: CATSLRGSAQPQHF

D gene: -
J gene: TRBJ2-7
V gene: TRBV7-9
clone size: once
CDR3 DNA: TGTGCCAGCAGCTTAGGTCTAGCGCTGGACGAGCAGTACTTC
CDR3 protein: CASSLGLALDEQYF